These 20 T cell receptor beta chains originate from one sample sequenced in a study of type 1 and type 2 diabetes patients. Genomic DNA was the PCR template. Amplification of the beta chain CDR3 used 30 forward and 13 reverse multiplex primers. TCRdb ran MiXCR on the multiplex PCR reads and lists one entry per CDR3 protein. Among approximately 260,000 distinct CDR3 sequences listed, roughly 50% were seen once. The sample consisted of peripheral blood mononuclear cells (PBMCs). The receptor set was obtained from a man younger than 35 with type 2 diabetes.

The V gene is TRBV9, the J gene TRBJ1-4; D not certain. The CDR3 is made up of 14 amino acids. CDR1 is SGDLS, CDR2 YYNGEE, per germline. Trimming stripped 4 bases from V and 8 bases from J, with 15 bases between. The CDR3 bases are TGTGCCAGCAGCTTAGGCTTACCTAGCGAAAAACTGTTTTTT. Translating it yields CASSLGLPSEKLFF. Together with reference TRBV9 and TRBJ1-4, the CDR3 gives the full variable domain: DSGVTQTPKHLITATGQRVTLRCSPRSGDLSVYWYQQSLDQGLQFLIQYYNGEERAKGNILERFSAQQFPDLHSELNLSSLELGDSALYFCASSLGLPSEKLFFGSGTQLSVL.

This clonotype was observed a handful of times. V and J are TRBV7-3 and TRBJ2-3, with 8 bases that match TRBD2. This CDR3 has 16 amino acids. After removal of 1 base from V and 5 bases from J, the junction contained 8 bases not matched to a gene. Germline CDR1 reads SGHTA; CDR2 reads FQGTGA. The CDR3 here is CASSLMTGGSQDTQYF. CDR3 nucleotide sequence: TGTGCCAGCAGCTTAATGACGGGGGGGTCGCAAGATACGCAGTATTTT.

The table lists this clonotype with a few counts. CDR3 sequence: CASSPTGIETQYF. The CDR3 DNA follows: TGTGCCAGCAGCCCCACGGGGATAGAGACCCAGTACTTC. The chain has TRBV11-3 and TRBJ2-5; TRBD2 is a possible D gene (5 bases). Trimming took off 5 bases at V and 4 bases at J, with 11 bases between the two ends. Germline values: CDR1 SGHNT, CDR2 YENEEA. The CDR3 covers 13 residues.

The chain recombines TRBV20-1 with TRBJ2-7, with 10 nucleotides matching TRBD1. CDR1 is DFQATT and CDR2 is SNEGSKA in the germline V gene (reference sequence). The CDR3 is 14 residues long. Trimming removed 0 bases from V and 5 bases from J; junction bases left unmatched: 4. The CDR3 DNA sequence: TGCAGTGCTAGAGATACCGGGACAGGGGACGAGCAGTACTTC. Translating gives CSARDTGTGDEQYF.

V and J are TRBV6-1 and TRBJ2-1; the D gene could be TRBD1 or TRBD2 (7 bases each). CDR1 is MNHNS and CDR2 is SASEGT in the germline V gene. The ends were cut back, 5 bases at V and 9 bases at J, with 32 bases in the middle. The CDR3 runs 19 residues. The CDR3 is CASSYYPPRGGGAYGEQFF. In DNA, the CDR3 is TGTGCCAGCAGTTACTACCCCCCCAGGGGGGGAGGGGCTTATGGTGAGCAGTTCTTC.

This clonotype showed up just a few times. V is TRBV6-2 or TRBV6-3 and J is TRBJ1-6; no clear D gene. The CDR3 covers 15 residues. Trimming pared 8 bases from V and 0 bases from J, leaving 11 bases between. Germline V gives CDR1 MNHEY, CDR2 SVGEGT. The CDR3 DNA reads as TGTGCCAGCCAGACGGCGAGCTCCTATAATTCACCCCTCCACTTT. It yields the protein CASQTASSYNSPLHF.

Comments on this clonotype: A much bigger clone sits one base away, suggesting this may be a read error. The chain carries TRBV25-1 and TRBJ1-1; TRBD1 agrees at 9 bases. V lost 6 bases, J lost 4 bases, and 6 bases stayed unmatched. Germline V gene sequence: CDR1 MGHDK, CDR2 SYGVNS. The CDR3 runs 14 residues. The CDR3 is CASSTGTGSTEAFF. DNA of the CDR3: TGTGCCAGCAGCACCGGGACAGGGAGCACTGAAGCTTTCTTT.

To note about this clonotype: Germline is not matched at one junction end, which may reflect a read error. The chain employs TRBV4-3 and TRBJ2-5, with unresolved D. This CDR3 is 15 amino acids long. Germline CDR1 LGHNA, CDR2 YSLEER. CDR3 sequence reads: CASSQGEGIEETRYF. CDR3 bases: TGCGCCAGCAGCCAAGGCGAAGGGATAGAAGAGACCCGGTACTTC.

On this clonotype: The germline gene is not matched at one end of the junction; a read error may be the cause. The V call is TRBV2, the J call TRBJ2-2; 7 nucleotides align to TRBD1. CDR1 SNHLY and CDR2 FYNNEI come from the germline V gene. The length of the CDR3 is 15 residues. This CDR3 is CASSEGGAFTGELFF. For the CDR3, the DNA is TGCGCCAGCAGTGAAGGGGGCGCGTTCACCGGGGAGCTGTTTTTT.

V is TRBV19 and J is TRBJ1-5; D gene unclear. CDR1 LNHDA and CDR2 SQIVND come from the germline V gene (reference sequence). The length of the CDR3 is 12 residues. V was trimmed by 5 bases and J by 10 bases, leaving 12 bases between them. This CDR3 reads CASSFQSQPQHF. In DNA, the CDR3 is TGTGCCAGTAGTTTCCAATCTCAACCCCAGCATTTT. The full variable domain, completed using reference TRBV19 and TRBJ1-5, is DGGITQSPKYLFRKEGQNVTLSCEQNLNHDAMYWYRQDPGQGLRLIYYSQIVNDFQKGDIAEGYSVSREKKESFPLTVTSAQKNPTAFYLCASSFQSQPQHFGDGTRLSIL.

CDR3 DNA: TGTGCCATCAGTGAGTCGGCGCTAGCGGGAAGTGCGGAGACCCAGTACTTC. Residues: CAISESALAGSAETQYF. V usage is TRBV10-3 and J usage is TRBJ2-5, with 9 nucleotides matching TRBD2. The germline CDR1 and CDR2 sequences are ENHRY and SYGVKD. J gave up 5 bases and V 0 bases, and 10 bases lay outside the gene matches. The CDR3 has 17 amino acids.

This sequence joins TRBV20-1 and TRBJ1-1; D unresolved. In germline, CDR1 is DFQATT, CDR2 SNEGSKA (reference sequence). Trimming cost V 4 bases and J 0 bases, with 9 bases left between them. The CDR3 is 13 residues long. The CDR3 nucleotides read TGCAGTGCTACTGGGCATTTGAACACTGAAGCTTTCTTT. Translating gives CSATGHLNTEAFF.

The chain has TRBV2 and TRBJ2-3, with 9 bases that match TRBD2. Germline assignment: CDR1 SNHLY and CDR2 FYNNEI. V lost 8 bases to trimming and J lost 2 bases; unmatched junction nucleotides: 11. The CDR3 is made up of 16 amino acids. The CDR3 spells CASSDMTSGATDTQYF. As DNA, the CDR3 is TGTGCCAGCTCGGACATGACTAGCGGAGCCACAGATACGCAGTATTTT.

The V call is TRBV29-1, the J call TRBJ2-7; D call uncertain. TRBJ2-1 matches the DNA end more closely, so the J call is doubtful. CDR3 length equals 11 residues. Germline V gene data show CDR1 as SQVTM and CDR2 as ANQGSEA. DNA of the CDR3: TGCAGTGCTCCAAGGCGCAATGAGCAGTTCTTC. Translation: CSAPRRNEQFF.

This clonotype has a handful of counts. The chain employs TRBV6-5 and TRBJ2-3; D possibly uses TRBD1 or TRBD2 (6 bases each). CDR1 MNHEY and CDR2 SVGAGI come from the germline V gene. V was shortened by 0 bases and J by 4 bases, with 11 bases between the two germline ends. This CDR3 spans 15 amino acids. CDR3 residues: CASSYSGGIADTQYF. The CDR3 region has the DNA TGTGCCAGCAGTTACTCGGGGGGCATAGCAGATACGCAGTATTTT.

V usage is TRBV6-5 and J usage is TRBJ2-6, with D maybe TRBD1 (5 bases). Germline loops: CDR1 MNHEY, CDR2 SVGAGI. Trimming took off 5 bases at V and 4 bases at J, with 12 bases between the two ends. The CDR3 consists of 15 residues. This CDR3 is CASSDQGDGANVLTF. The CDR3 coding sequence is TGTGCCAGCAGTGATCAGGGTGACGGGGCCAACGTCCTGACTTTC.

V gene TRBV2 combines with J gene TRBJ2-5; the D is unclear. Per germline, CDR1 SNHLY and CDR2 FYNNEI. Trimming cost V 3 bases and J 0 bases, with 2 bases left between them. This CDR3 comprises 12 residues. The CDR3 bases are TGTGCCAGCAGTGAGTACCAAGAGACCCAGTACTTC. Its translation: CASSEYQETQYF. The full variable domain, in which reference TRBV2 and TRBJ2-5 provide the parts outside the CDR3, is EPEVTQTPSHQVTQMGQEVILRCVPISNHLYFYWYRQILGQKVEFLVSFYNNEISEKSEIFDDQFSVERPDGSNFTLKIRSTKLEDSAMYFCASSEYQETQYFGPGTRLLVL.

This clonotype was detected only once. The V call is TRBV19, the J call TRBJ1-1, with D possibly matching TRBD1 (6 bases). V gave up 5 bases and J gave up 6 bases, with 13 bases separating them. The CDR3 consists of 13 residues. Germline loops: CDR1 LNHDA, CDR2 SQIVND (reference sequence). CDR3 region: CASSVGRGSEAFF. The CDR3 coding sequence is TGTGCCAGTAGTGTCGGCAGGGGATCTGAAGCTTTCTTT.

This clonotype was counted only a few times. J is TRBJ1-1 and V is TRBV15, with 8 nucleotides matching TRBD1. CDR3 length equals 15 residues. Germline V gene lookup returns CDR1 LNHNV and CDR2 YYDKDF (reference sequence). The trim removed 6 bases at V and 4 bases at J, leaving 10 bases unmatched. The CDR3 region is CATRENRGGGTEAFF. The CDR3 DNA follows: TGTGCCACCAGGGAGAACAGGGGGGGGGGCACTGAAGCTTTCTTT.

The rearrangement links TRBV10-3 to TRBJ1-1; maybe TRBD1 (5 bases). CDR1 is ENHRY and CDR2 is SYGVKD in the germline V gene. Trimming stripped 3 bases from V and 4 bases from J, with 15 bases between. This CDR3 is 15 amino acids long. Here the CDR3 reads CAISENRSEGTEAFF. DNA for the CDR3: TGTGCCATCAGTGAAAACAGGAGCGAGGGCACTGAAGCTTTCTTT.